The 6 T cell receptor beta chains reported below all come from one sample, sequenced in a study of blood T cell repertoires in COVID-19. Clones were read by immunoSEQ multiplex PCR, and TCRdb kept only the in-frame ones, dropping some. The sample includes about 270,000 clones, 88% seen only once; the top ten take approximately 4.3%. What was sequenced was peripheral blood. The receptor source for this set is a man aged 55 to 69 who had recovered from COVID-19.

This chain joins TRBV15 and TRBJ2-7, with D perhaps matching TRBD2 (5 bases). The V gene lost 3 bases and the J gene lost 5 bases, with 14 bases spanning the gap. The CDR3 consists of 14 residues. CDR1 is LNHNV, CDR2 YYDKDF, per germline (reference sequence). This chain's CDR3 is CATSRPGSRNEQYF. CDR3 bases: TGTGCCACCAGCAGGCCGGGATCACGCAACGAGCAGTACTTC.

The chain is built from TRBV2 and TRBJ2-5; 10 bases line up with TRBD1. Per germline, CDR1 SNHLY and CDR2 FYNNEI. V lost 6 bases and J lost 4; bases outside the gene matches: 5. The CDR3 consists of 14 residues. The DNA for the CDR3 is TGTGCCAGCAGAGGTGACAGGGGGCGAGAGACCCAGTACTTC. Its protein is CASRGDRGRETQYF.

This chain uses TRBV29-1 with TRBJ1-1, with D possibly matching TRBD1 (6 bases). The CDR3 sequence is 13 residues long. CDR1 and CDR2 from the germline V gene are SQVTM and ANQGSEA. Trimming left V 4 bases short and J 1 base short, with 10 bases between. This CDR3 is CSVAPGANTEAFF. In nucleotides, the CDR3 is TGCAGCGTTGCGCCAGGGGCGAACACTGAAGCTTTCTTT.

The chain combines TRBV5-6 with TRBJ1-4, with D possibly TRBD1 on 6 matching bases. V lost 0 bases and J 0 bases, leaving 9 bases between the germline ends. The CDR3 has 16 amino acids. Germline loops: CDR1 SGHDT, CDR2 YYEEEE. The CDR3 loop is CASSLGRTATNEKLFF. The CDR3 DNA reads TGTGCCAGCAGCTTGGGTCGGACAGCAACTAATGAAAAACTGTTTTTT.

The CDR3 nucleotides are TGTGCCAGCTCACCCGGACAGAGCTCCTACAATGAGCAGTTCTTC. Translation: CASSPGQSSYNEQFF. The chain couples TRBV18 to TRBJ2-1, with D possibly TRBD1 on 6 matching bases. The germline V gene encodes CDR1 KGHSH and CDR2 LQKENI. The V and J ends lost 3 bases and 0 bases respectively, with 9 bases between them. This CDR3 is 15 amino acids long.

The rearrangement links TRBV6-6 to TRBJ2-7, with 14 bases identical to TRBD2. This CDR3 is 18 amino acids long. Looked up from germline, CDR1 is MNHNY and CDR2 is SVGAGI (reference sequence). J gave up 0 bases and V 5 bases, and 9 bases lay outside the gene matches. The CDR3: CASSRLAGGVLSSYEQYF. In DNA, the CDR3 is TGTGCCAGCAGTCGACTAGCGGGGGGGGTCCTCTCCTCCTACGAGCAGTACTTC.